Shown below are 19 T cell receptor beta chains from a single sample sequenced in a study of blood T cells in healthy people across ages. Using a J-beta primer mix together with a sample-barcoded 5' primer, a second PCR was run for roughly 6 to 12 cycles. TCRdb used MiXCR to reprocess the 5' RACE reads, holding one entry per CDR3 protein. Here the sample spans 1.4 million or so distinct CDR3 sequences, less than 45% being singletons. The sequenced sample consisted of blood. Receptors were obtained from a young woman in good health.

The table lists this clonotype with many counts. This sequence joins TRBV7-2 and TRBJ1-5; the D gene is possibly TRBD1 (6 bases). Trimming cost V 1 base and J 1 base, with 8 bases left between them. Germline V CDR1 and CDR2: SGHTA, FQGNSA. This CDR3 spans 15 amino acids. This chain's CDR3 is CASSLGGQSNQPQHF. Here the CDR3 DNA reads TGTGCCAGCAGCTTAGGAGGACAGAGCAATCAGCCCCAGCATTTT.

The CDR3 spells CASSSAAIQYF. CDR3 nucleotides: TGTGCCAGCAGCTCAGCCGCGATTCAGTACTTC. The V call is TRBV7-2, the J call TRBJ2-4; D not resolved. The CDR3 totals 11 residues. V lost 4 bases to trimming and J lost 10 bases, with 8 bases between them. CDR1 and CDR2 from the germline V gene are SGHTA and FQGNSA.

This clonotype was detected a few times. V gene TRBV7-8 combines with J gene TRBJ1-1; unclear D gene. CDR3 length: 11 residues. With 4 bases removed from V and 7 bases from J, the gap between germline ends came to 7 bases. Germline V lookup: CDR1 SGHVS, CDR2 FQNEAQ. The CDR3 DNA reads TGTGCCAGCAGCTCTCACGGTGAAGCTTTCTTT. Residues: CASSSHGEAFF.

The chain links TRBV6-2 or TRBV6-3 to TRBJ1-5, with no clear D. The CDR3 totals 15 residues. V lost 2 bases and J 7 bases, leaving 15 bases between the germline ends. Germline assignment: CDR1 MNHEY and CDR2 SVGEGT. CDR3: CASSYGSVLRQPQHF. The CDR3 DNA reads as TGTGCCAGCAGTTACGGGTCAGTTTTGAGGCAGCCCCAGCATTTT.

The genes are TRBV20-1 and TRBJ2-7; TRBD2 agrees at 11 bases. Trimming took 5 bases from V and 7 from J; bases not matched to a gene: 19. Germline values: CDR1 DFQATT, CDR2 SNEGSKA (reference sequence). The CDR3 consists of 17 residues. The chain's CDR3 is CSAPLAGESDAYNEQYF. In DNA, the CDR3 is TGCAGTGCTCCACTAGCGGGAGAATCGGACGCCTACAATGAGCAGTACTTC.

The CDR3 spells CASSLLGLGYEQYF. The CDR3 bases are TGTGCCAGCAGTCTTCTTGGACTGGGGTATGAGCAGTACTTC. The gene calls are TRBV6-2 or TRBV6-3 and TRBJ2-5; a possible D gene is TRBD2 (5 bases). The CDR3 is 14 residues long. Trimming pared 5 bases from V and 11 bases from J, leaving 21 bases between. Germline values: CDR1 MNHEY, CDR2 SVGEGT.

This chain links TRBV4-3 with TRBJ1-1, with TRBD1 identical over 7 bases. CDR1 is LGHNA, CDR2 YSLEER, per germline. The CDR3 is 17 amino acids. Trimming at V came to 0 bases and at J to 5 bases, leaving 12 bases not matched to a gene. The CDR3 here is CASSQEGRMQGGTEAFF. CDR3 coding DNA: TGCGCCAGCAGCCAAGAAGGACGGATGCAGGGGGGAACTGAAGCTTTCTTT.

The genes are TRBV6-2 or TRBV6-3 and TRBJ2-5; D gene ambiguous. With 0 bases removed from V and 6 bases from J, the gap between germline ends came to 11 bases. Germline CDR1 reads MNHEY; CDR2 reads SVGEGT. This CDR3 has 14 amino acids. The DNA for the CDR3 is TGTGCCAGCAGTTACTCGAGTCTAGAGCAGACCCAGTACTTC. This sequence encodes CASSYSSLEQTQYF.

The chain employs TRBV4-3 and TRBJ2-5; TRBD2 matches at 7 bases. CDR3 size: 14 residues. The germline V gene has CDR1 LGHNA and CDR2 YSLEER. V dropped 0 bases and J dropped 5; count of bases not matched to a gene: 3. The CDR3 loop reads CASSQEPGGETQYF. Here the CDR3 DNA reads TGCGCCAGCAGCCAAGAACCCGGGGGGGAGACCCAGTACTTC.

The chain employs TRBV20-1 and TRBJ1-4; tentatively, D is TRBD1 (6 bases). CDR3 length: 14 residues. In germline, CDR1 is DFQATT, CDR2 SNEGSKA (reference sequence). The V end was cut by 4 bases, the J end by 8 bases, with 17 bases between. This chain's CDR3 is CSANDGGGGEKLFF. DNA of the CDR3: TGCAGTGCTAATGACGGAGGGGGTGGCGAAAAACTGTTTTTT.

The chain links TRBV7-2 to TRBJ2-1, with 10 bases fitting TRBD1. V lost 5 bases and J lost 7; bases outside the gene matches: 8. The CDR3 has 15 residues. CDR1 and CDR2 (germline): SGHTA, FQGNSA. The CDR3 reads CASSLSGQGFNEQFF. The DNA for the CDR3 is TGTGCCAGCAGCCTTTCGGGACAGGGGTTTAATGAGCAGTTCTTC.

As concerns this clonotype: The junction departs from germline at one end; a sequencing error may be responsible. The rearrangement uses TRBV5-1 and TRBJ2-3; D remains ambiguous. Germline V lookup: CDR1 SGHRS, CDR2 YFSETQ. This CDR3 has 16 residues. The CDR3 DNA is TGCACCAGCAGCTTGGCACGGTTGGGAAGCACAGATACGCAGTATTTT. Its protein product is CTSSLARLGSTDTQYF.

The chain combines TRBV27 with TRBJ2-7; 11 bases fit TRBD2. The CDR3 sequence is 16 residues long. Germline V gene data show CDR1 as MNHEY and CDR2 as SMNVEV (reference sequence). V was pared by 0 bases and J by 2 bases, with 3 bases of the junction left unmatched. As DNA, the CDR3 is TGTGCCAGCAGTTTATCTTTACTAGCGGGAGCCTACGAGCAGTACTTC. Its protein product is CASSLSLLAGAYEQYF.

This chain connects TRBV7-8 to TRBJ1-4, with 8 bases matching TRBD1. This CDR3 contains 16 residues. V was pared by 1 base and J by 6 bases, with 7 bases of the junction left unmatched. Germline CDR1 is SGHVS and CDR2 is FQNEAQ. The CDR3 nucleotides read TGTGCCAGCAGCTTAGTCATGTGGACAGGGTATGAAAAACTGTTTTTT. This encodes CASSLVMWTGYEKLFF.

The table lists this clonotype with many counts. The J gene is TRBJ2-1, the V gene TRBV29-1; the D is unclear. CDR3 length equals 15 residues. The V end was cut by 1 base, the J end by 8 bases, with 18 bases between. The germline CDR1 and CDR2 sequences are SQVTM and ANQGSEA. CDR3 loop: CSVEGPLGSRDEQFF. The CDR3 DNA is TGCAGCGTTGAAGGGCCCCTTGGCAGTCGTGATGAGCAGTTCTTC.

V usage is TRBV6-2 or TRBV6-3 and J usage is TRBJ1-2; D may be TRBD1 (6 bases). The V gene's germline CDR1 is MNHEY and CDR2 SVGEGT. This CDR3 contains 16 residues. Trimming shortened V by 6 bases and J by 1 base, and 18 bases separated the two germline ends. CDR3 amino acids: CASRGDVGQINYGYTF. The CDR3 DNA reads as TGTGCCAGCAGGGGAGACGTCGGACAGATTAACTATGGCTACACCTTC.

The chain joins TRBV12-3 or TRBV12-4 to TRBJ2-1, with a weak D call TRBD2 (6 bases). V was shortened by 7 bases and J by 9 bases, with 10 bases between the two germline ends. The CDR3 extends over 11 amino acids. In nucleotides, the CDR3 is TGTGCCAGCACACTAGCTATTGAGCAGTTCTTC. Amino acid sequence: CASTLAIEQFF.

This chain joins TRBV20-1 and TRBJ2-3, with 11 bases identical to TRBD2. The CDR3 runs 15 residues. V was clipped by 4 bases and J by 0 bases; unmatched bases: 3. Germline loops: CDR1 DFQATT, CDR2 SNEGSKA (reference sequence). DNA for the CDR3: TGCAGTGCTACAGGGACTAGCGGTAGCACAGATACGCAGTATTTT. Translated: CSATGTSGSTDTQYF.

Ten or more counts support this clonotype. The chain recombines TRBV6-2 or TRBV6-3 with TRBJ2-1; D call uncertain. CDR3 length: 15 residues. Germline V gene sequence: CDR1 MNHEY, CDR2 SVGEGT. Trimming removed 0 bases at V and 0 bases at J, with 6 bases between. CDR3 amino acids: CASSYSESSYNEQFF. For the CDR3, the DNA is TGTGCCAGCAGTTACTCTGAGAGCTCCTACAATGAGCAGTTCTTC.